This entry describes one T cell receptor (beta chain). These data belong to a study of blood T cell repertoires in COVID-19. Profiled with immunoSEQ multiplex PCR; TCRdb holds only in-frame clones, not every one. This table holds 150,000 to 200,000 clones, approximately 95% found once. The CDR3 consists of 13 residues. CDR1 and CDR2 from the germline V gene are SEHNR and FQNEAQ (reference sequence). V lost 2 bases and J lost 2, with 4 bases in between. The sample taken for sequencing was peripheral blood. V is TRBV7-9 and J is TRBJ2-1; D not resolved. This receptor was taken from a woman in her fifties or sixties with acute or convalescent COVID-19. The chain's CDR3 is CASSLSAYNEQFF. DNA of the CDR3: TGTGCCAGCAGCTTATCCGCCTACAATGAGCAGTTCTTC.